A selection of T cell receptor beta chains follows, all from one sample in a study of long-term antiretroviral therapy in people with HIV. The method was immunoSEQ multiplex PCR; TCRdb's version includes in-frame clones alone and lacks a portion of them. The table shows about 29,000 clones, with roughly nine tenths occurring only once. The source was unsorted PBMCs, collected roughly 5 years before starting antiretroviral therapy. The receptors were sampled from a man over 45 with HIV. Both conserved end residues are part of each CDR3. The D gene is left open where the match is weak. Clone size is not always given. Where it is, it says once, few, many or a class for expanded clones.

d_call	v_call	clone_size	j_call	cdr3_nt	cdr3_aa
NA	TRBV5-1	NA	TRBJ1-5	TGCGCCAGCAGCCCGCGAGGGGGTTCCGATCAGCCCCAGCATTTT	CASSPRGGSDQPQHF
TRBD1	TRBV28	NA	TRBJ2-4	TGTGCCAGCAATTCCTTAGGCCAGGGGGATCTAAACATTCAGTACTTC	CASNSLGQGDLNIQYF
TRBD1	TRBV15	NA	TRBJ1-3	TGTGCCACCGATGACAGGGAGACTGGAAACACCATATATTTT	CATDDRETGNTIYF
TRBD1	TRBV10-1	NA	TRBJ2-1	TGCGCCAGCAGTGCCGGGACAGGGGGATACAATGAGCAGTTCTTC	CASSAGTGGYNEQFF
TRBD1	TRBV7-9	NA	TRBJ2-7	TGTGCCAGCAGCCAGCGGACAGGGGCCTACGAGCAGTACTTC	CASSQRTGAYEQYF
NA	TRBV28	NA	TRBJ1-5	TGTGCCAGCAGTTTCGGCGCGTTGGGGAATCAGCCCCAGCATTTT	CASSFGALGNQPQHF
NA	TRBV5-1	NA	TRBJ2-3	TGCGCCAGCAGCTTGGACTCACCGACAGATACGCAGTATTTT	CASSLDSPTDTQYF
TRBD2	TRBV5-1	NA	TRBJ2-3	TGCGCCAGCAGGAGGACTAGCGGGAGCACAGATACGCAGTATTTT	CASRRTSGSTDTQYF
NA	TRBV5-4	once	TRBJ1-2	TGTGCCAGCAGCTCCTCGGCCCGAGGAAATGGCTACACCTTC	CASSSSARGNGYTF
NA	TRBV7-9	NA	TRBJ2-3	TGTGCCAGCAAAACAGGGCCAGCCACAGATACGCAGTATTTT	CASKTGPATDTQYF
NA	TRBV13	NA	TRBJ1-5	TGTGCCAGCAGTCGGACAGCCCTCACGGCGGTTAGCAATCAGCCCCAGCATTTT	CASSRTALTAVSNQPQHF
TRBD1	TRBV18	NA	TRBJ2-2	TGTGCCAGCTCACCACTAGGGGGCCAGCCAGTCACCGGGGAGCTGTTTTTT	CASSPLGGQPVTGELFF
TRBD1	TRBV5-1	NA	TRBJ2-5	TGCGCCAGCAGCTTGATGAGGGGGCTAGGGGAGACCCAGTACTTC	CASSLMRGLGETQYF
NA	TRBV7-2	few	TRBJ1-6	TGTGCCAGCAATACAGACGGTTCAAATTCACCCCTCCACTTT	CASNTDGSNSPLHF
NA	TRBV30	NA	TRBJ1-2	TGTGCCTGGGGGCCGGGGATCGGCTATGGCTACACCTTC	CAWGPGIGYGYTF
TRBD1	TRBV4-2	NA	TRBJ1-5	TGTGCCAGCAGCCAGACAGGGGGCAATCAGCCCCAGCATTTT	CASSQTGGNQPQHF
TRBD1	TRBV9	NA	TRBJ2-2	TGTGCCAGCAGCTCGGGGGGGTGGACAGGGGGAACCGGGGAGCTGTTTTTT	CASSSGGWTGGTGELFF
NA	TRBV2	NA	TRBJ1-5	TGTGCCAGCAATCCGGACAGTCGCAATCAGCCCCAGCATTTT	CASNPDSRNQPQHF
NA	TRBV5-6	NA	TRBJ2-3	TGTGCCAGCAGCTTGGAGGACACAGATACGCAGTATTTT	CASSLEDTDTQYF
NA	TRBV7-2	NA	TRBJ2-1	TGTGCCAGCACCCAGAGCATTTACAATGAGCAGTTCTTC	CASTQSIYNEQFF
TRBD1	TRBV13	NA	TRBJ2-2	TGTGCCAGCAGCGAGCGACAGGGAAACACCGGGGAGCTGTTTTTT	CASSERQGNTGELFF
NA	TRBV6-5	NA	TRBJ1-1	TGTGCCAGCAGTTACACACCTGGGGACACTGAAGCTTTCTTT	CASSYTPGDTEAFF
TRBD1	TRBV2	NA	TRBJ2-7	TGTGCCAGCAGTGAAGTCCCGGGACAGGATCTCTACGAGCAGTACTTC	CASSEVPGQDLYEQYF
NA	TRBV19	NA	TRBJ1-2	TGTGCCAGTAGTATTCGACCGATGGGCCACCTCCATGGCTACACCTTC	CASSIRPMGHLHGYTF
NA	TRBV7-3	NA	TRBJ1-1	TGTGCCAGCAGCTTAGCAGGGGAGAACACTGAAGCTTTCTTT	CASSLAGENTEAFF
NA	TRBV30	NA	TRBJ2-7	TGTGCCTGGAGTGTCATACTCAGAGGCGAGCAGTACTTC	CAWSVILRGEQYF
TRBD1	TRBV29-1	NA	TRBJ2-5	TGCAGCGTAGGACAGGGGCGGGGAGAGACCCAGTACTTC	CSVGQGRGETQYF
NA	TRBV25-1	NA	TRBJ1-3	TGTGCCGAAAAGGCGCAAAACACCATATATTTT	CAEKAQNTIYF
NA	TRBV19	NA	TRBJ1-5	TGTGCCAGTAGTATTGACCACAATCAGCCCCAGCATTTT	CASSIDHNQPQHF
TRBD1	TRBV9	NA	TRBJ2-1	TGTGCCAGCAGCCACGGGACAGGGTCGTACAATGAGCAGTTCTTC	CASSHGTGSYNEQFF
TRBD1	TRBV2	NA	TRBJ1-5	TGTGCCAGCAGTGGGACAGGTAGCAATCAGCCCCAGCATTTT	CASSGTGSNQPQHF
NA	TRBV5-1	NA	TRBJ2-1	TGCGCCAGCAGCGAGTTAGCTGGTGAGCAGTTCTTC	CASSELAGEQFF
NA	TRBV6-6	NA	TRBJ1-5	TGTGCCAGCAGTTACTCATTACGGAGCAATCAGCCCCAGCATTTT	CASSYSLRSNQPQHF
NA	TRBV2	few	TRBJ1-5	TGTGCCAGCAGTGAATTGGGGGATCAGCCCCAGCATTTT	CASSELGDQPQHF
NA	TRBV2	NA	TRBJ2-7	TGTGCCAGCAGTTCCGACAGCTACTCCTACGAGCAGTACTTC	CASSSDSYSYEQYF
TRBD1	TRBV29-1	NA	TRBJ2-1	TGCAGCTCTGGGACAGGTTACTACAATGAGCAGTTCTTC	CSSGTGYYNEQFF
NA	TRBV5-1	NA	TRBJ1-6	TGCGCCAGCAGCTTGGAAGTAGGGTCGGGTTATAATTCACCCCTCCACTTT	CASSLEVGSGYNSPLHF
TRBD2	TRBV5-1	NA	TRBJ2-7	TGCGCCAGCAGCTTGGGTCTAGCGGGGAACTACGAGCAGTACTTC	CASSLGLAGNYEQYF
NA	TRBV18	NA	TRBJ2-5	TGTGCCAGCTCACCACTAGTTTCCGAGACCCAGTACTTC	CASSPLVSETQYF
NA	TRBV6-4	NA	TRBJ2-2	TGTGCCAGCAGTGATGTCGGGAGAGGTACCGGGGAGCTGTTTTTT	CASSDVGRGTGELFF
NA	TRBV30	NA	TRBJ1-4	TGTGCCTGGAGTGTCAAGGGACCCCGGGGTGAAAAACTGTTTTTT	CAWSVKGPRGEKLFF
NA	TRBV28	NA	TRBJ1-2	TGTGCCAGCAGTTTGTTAGGATTGAACTATGGCTACACCTTC	CASSLLGLNYGYTF
NA	TRBV13	NA	TRBJ2-5	TGTGCCAGCAGCTTAGTTGGGGGAGGGGGGTACCAAGAGACCCAGTACTTC	CASSLVGGGGYQETQYF
NA	TRBV5-1	NA	TRBJ2-1	TGCGCCAGCAGCTTGGGGGGCCAAAACAATGAGCAGTTCTTC	CASSLGGQNNEQFF
NA	TRBV6-1	NA	TRBJ2-5	TGTGCCAGCAGTCCGGGTCACGTAGAGACCCAGTACTTC	CASSPGHVETQYF
NA	TRBV7-9	once	TRBJ2-6	TGTGCCAGCAGCTTAGAACGGGGCTCTGGGGCCAACGTCCTGACTTTC	CASSLERGSGANVLTF
NA	TRBV15	NA	TRBJ2-5	TGTGCCACCAGCAGGGCAGGGGCGGGGGAACAAGAGACCCAGTACTTC	CATSRAGAGEQETQYF
NA	TRBV27	NA	TRBJ1-2	TGTGCCAGCAGTTTATCAAGGGTCCTAGTGCAGGGCGAAATCTATGGCTACACCTTC	CASSLSRVLVQGEIYGYTF
TRBD2	TRBV4-2	NA	TRBJ2-3	TGTGCCAGCAGCCCCTATGGCAGCGGGGGGCAAGCAGATACGCAGTATTTT	CASSPYGSGGQADTQYF
NA	TRBV5-4	NA	TRBJ1-2	TGTGCCAGCAGCTTTTCGACAGCTAACTATGGCTACACCTTC	CASSFSTANYGYTF
NA	TRBV30	NA	TRBJ2-2	TGTGCCTGGACCTCCGGGGTGACTCAAGGCACCGGGGAGCTGTTTTTT	CAWTSGVTQGTGELFF
NA	TRBV5-1	NA	TRBJ2-3	TGCGCCAGCAGCTTGGTGGGTCGTTCTGCAGGGGCTAGCACAGATACGCAGTATTTT	CASSLVGRSAGASTDTQYF
NA	TRBV30	NA	TRBJ1-1	TGTGCCTGGAGTGGTCAGATTAACACTGAAGCTTTCTTT	CAWSGQINTEAFF
TRBD1	TRBV4-3	NA	TRBJ1-5	TGCGCCAGCAGCCAAAAATACTCCCGCAGGGGGCCCTATCAGCCCCAGCATTTT	CASSQKYSRRGPYQPQHF
TRBD2	TRBV6-1	NA	TRBJ2-1	TGTGCCAGCAGTGACCTAAAGACTAGCGGGAGGGCCAATGAGCAGTTCTTC	CASSDLKTSGRANEQFF
NA	TRBV15	NA	TRBJ1-1	TGTGCCACCAGCCGGGCAACTGAAGCTTTCTTT	CATSRATEAFF
NA	TRBV7-8	NA	TRBJ2-7	TGTGCCAGCAGCTTCTTACAGGCGATAGGGGGGTCCTACGAGCAGTACTTC	CASSFLQAIGGSYEQYF